This T cell receptor (beta chain) came from a study of metastatic and nonmetastatic thyroid tumors (TCRdb year 2020). Describing the broader study: For patients with malignant and with benign thyroid disease, the researchers compared repertoires between peripheral blood samples and tumor or nodule tissue samples.

Before undergoing thyroid surgery, none of the patients had been given any kind of treatment. The study retrospectively analysed patient clinical samples collected from the early 2010s to the late 2010s using T-cell receptor beta sequencing. Preparation of the library involved PCR. This sample was sequenced with an Illumina HiSeq 4000. High-throughput sequencing was used to profile the TCR beta-chain CDR3 region of each patient. As for the authors' bioinformatics: The researchers built a classifier to tell apart papillary thyroid cancer patients with distant metastasis, based on CDR3 differences among clinicopathological groups. The Shannon index was used to assess repertoire diversity, and the Morisita-Horn index was used to assess tumor-blood repertoire similarity. The raw public data were reprocessed by TCRdb itself: fastp quality trimming at Q25, MiXCR clonotype calling, in-frame beta chains only. What appears here as the V and J calls and clone size reflects TCRdb's work, not the paper's. For this sample there are roughly 70,000 clones; roughly 18% appear just once. Together, the top ten hold around 13% of the sample.

This clone was seen many times. The antigen it recognizes is unknown. Base qualities were left out, and no much larger clone turns up one base away. The study at large found these results: TCR beta diversity was reported as significantly higher in malignant tumors than in benign nodules, in both blood and tumor samples.

The source material was blood. The receptor was derived from a female donor with papillary thyroid cancer or a benign thyroid nodule (not recorded which). Some clones in this sample may be carry-over from other donors' samples.

The nucleotide sequence is given as TGTGCCAGTAGTATATTGGACAGGGCTAACAATGAGCAGTTCTTC. This codes for CASSILDRANNEQFF. Recombination connected TRBV19 to TRBJ2-1, and 8 junctional nucleotides match TRBD1. The CDR3 has 15 amino acids, counting the end cysteine and phenylalanine. Only the CDR3 DNA stays, 45 bases, in frame from base 1. Trimming takes 2 bases off V and 5 bases off J; junction bases not matched to a gene: 5. CDR1 LNHDA and CDR2 SQIVND were looked up in the germline V gene (reference sequence).